The next 21 T cell receptor beta chains were all read from a single sample in a study of T cells in Graves' hyperthyroidism and ophthalmopathy. Amplification of TCR beta CDR3 regions was performed using RNA transcripts as template. HTBI primers were the set used in a first-round RT-PCR of the TCR CDR3. TCRdb ran MiXCR on the multiplex PCR reads and lists one entry per CDR3 protein. The sample lists some 490,000 distinct CDR3 sequences, under 25% occurring once. Sequenced sample: blood. The source of these receptors is a woman between 65 and 79 years old with Graves' ophthalmopathy.

V is TRBV24-1 and J is TRBJ2-1, with TRBD2 matching over 12 bases. V lost 0 bases and J lost 4; bases outside the gene matches: 18. This CDR3 has 22 residues. Germline V gene lookup returns CDR1 KGHDR and CDR2 SFDVKD. CDR3 DNA sequence: TGTGCCACCAGTGATTTGAAGAGGCAACACCAACTAGCGGGAGGTAGTTACAATGAGCAGTTCTTC. It translates to CATSDLKRQHQLAGGSYNEQFF.

Only a few counts were recorded for this clonotype. The genes are TRBV12-3 or TRBV12-4 and TRBJ1-3, with D uncertain. This CDR3 is built from 11 residues. V was pared by 3 bases and J by 7 bases, with 4 bases between. CDR3 coding DNA: TGTGCCAGCAGTTTCTCTAACACCATATATTTT. Translation gives CASSFSNTIYF.

Only a few counts were recorded for this clonotype. The chain couples TRBV5-1 to TRBJ1-4, with 9 nucleotides matching TRBD1. CDR1 and CDR2 (germline): SGHRS, YFSETQ. V shed 4 bases, J shed 7 bases, and the junction held 14 bases outside the gene matches. CDR3 length: 17 residues. Here the CDR3 DNA reads TGCGCCAGCAGCCCCGGGACAGGGATGACTCGGGGTGAAAAACTGTTTTTT. It codes for CASSPGTGMTRGEKLFF.

This clonotype was seen a handful of times. The rearrangement joins TRBV28 to TRBJ1-5, with TRBD1 identical over 8 bases. CDR3 size: 14 residues. Losses at the gene ends were 4 bases for V and 7 bases for J; bases not matched to a gene: 6. Germline V gene lookup returns CDR1 MDHEN and CDR2 SYDVKM. CDR3 coding DNA: TGTGCCAGCAGTTGGACAGGGAGCGGGCAGCCCCAGCATTTT. The encoded protein is CASSWTGSGQPQHF.

The V gene is TRBV24-1, the J gene TRBJ2-1, with no clear D. Trimming pared 4 bases from V and 8 bases from J, leaving 11 bases between. In germline, CDR1 is KGHDR, CDR2 SFDVKD. CDR3 length equals 13 residues. CDR3 amino acids: CATSENLSDEQFF. CDR3 DNA sequence: TGTGCCACCAGTGAGAACCTAAGTGATGAGCAGTTCTTC.

This clonotype has just a few counts. The chain links TRBV25-1 to TRBJ1-1; D not certain. CDR3 length: 12 amino acids. Germline CDR1 is MGHDK and CDR2 is SYGVNS. Trimming shortened V by 3 bases and J by 11 bases, and 13 bases separated the two germline ends. The CDR3 region is CASSDTSLKAFF. The CDR3 DNA is TGTGCCAGCAGTGATACCTCACTGAAGGCTTTCTTT.

The V and J genes are TRBV10-3 and TRBJ1-1; D unresolved. The CDR3 sequence is 13 residues long. Per germline, CDR1 ENHRY and CDR2 SYGVKD. Between the trimmed V and J ends, which lost 4 bases and 3 bases, there was a span of 9 bases. The CDR3 coding sequence is TGTGCCATCAGTGGGGAGGTGCACACTGAAGCTTTCTTT. The encoded protein is CAISGEVHTEAFF.

The chain joins TRBV4-3 to TRBJ2-5; 10 bases line up with TRBD2. With 0 bases clipped from V and 2 bases from J, the junction kept 0 bases outside the gene matches. This CDR3 is built from 15 residues. Germline-derived CDR1 and CDR2 are LGHNA and YSLEER. The CDR3 loop reads CASSQELAGQETQYF. For the CDR3, the DNA is TGCGCCAGCAGCCAAGAACTAGCGGGACAAGAGACCCAGTACTTC.

This clonotype has more than one count but fewer than ten. CDR3: CASSSLALGKETQYF. Written as DNA, the CDR3 is TGTGCCAGCAGTTCTCTCGCGTTGGGAAAAGAGACCCAGTACTTC. This chain uses TRBV27 with TRBJ2-5; D not resolved. Germline assignment: CDR1 MNHEY and CDR2 SMNVEV (reference sequence). The ends were cut back, 4 bases at V and 3 bases at J, with 15 bases in the middle. The CDR3 covers 15 residues.

This clonotype was seen ten or more times. The J gene is TRBJ2-5, the V gene TRBV20-1; 7 bases match TRBD2. V lost 4 bases, J lost 5 bases, and 10 bases stayed unmatched. The CDR3 has 14 residues. Looked up from germline, CDR1 is DFQATT and CDR2 is SNEGSKA (reference sequence). DNA for the CDR3: TGCAGTGCTACCGGCTGGCGTAGCGGGGAGACCCAGTACTTC. Amino acids: CSATGWRSGETQYF.

This clonotype was seen many times. CDR3 in amino acids: CASSLGGLRQFF. Written as DNA, the CDR3 is TGTGCCAGCAGTTTAGGGGGGCTCAGGCAGTTCTTC. The gene calls are TRBV28 and TRBJ2-1, with D tentatively TRBD1 or TRBD2 (6 bases each). The CDR3 runs to 12 residues. Trimming removed 2 bases at V and 12 bases at J, with 11 bases between. In germline, CDR1 is MDHEN, CDR2 SYDVKM.

There are many counts of this clonotype. This chain links TRBV11-2 with TRBJ1-6; 8 nucleotides match TRBD1. This CDR3 is 15 amino acids long. V was clipped by 5 bases and J by 6 bases; unmatched bases: 6. Germline CDR1 reads SGHAT; CDR2 reads FQNNGV. This chain's CDR3 is CASSPRDRTNSPLHF. The CDR3 DNA reads as TGTGCCAGCAGCCCCCGGGACAGGACTAATTCACCCCTCCACTTT.

This clonotype occurred a few times. J is TRBJ1-4 and V is TRBV19, with D hard to call. The germline V and J ends were trimmed by 9 bases and 2 bases, with 10 bases remaining between them. Looked up from germline, CDR1 is LNHDA and CDR2 is SQIVND (reference sequence). The CDR3 is made up of 13 amino acids. The CDR3 DNA sequence: TGTGCCAGCAAGGGCAGGACTAATGAAAAACTGTTTTTT. Translation gives CASKGRTNEKLFF.

The V gene is TRBV19, the J gene TRBJ2-7; maybe TRBD1 (5 bases). Looked up from germline, CDR1 is LNHDA and CDR2 is SQIVND (reference sequence). This CDR3 spans 15 amino acids. V was cut by 3 bases and J by 2 bases, with 14 bases left in between. CDR3 region: CASSISSGHAYEQYF. The CDR3 DNA follows: TGTGCCAGTAGTATCTCGTCAGGGCATGCCTACGAGCAGTACTTC.

This clonotype appeared a few times. The rearrangement uses TRBV12-3 or TRBV12-4 and TRBJ1-2, with 9 bases fitting TRBD1. J was trimmed by 3 bases and V by 1 base; bases with no gene match: 6. This CDR3 is built from 16 residues. CDR3 coding DNA: TGTGCCAGCAGTTTAGGAGGGACAGGGTTTTACTATGGCTACACCTTC. This sequence encodes CASSLGGTGFYYGYTF.

This clonotype occurred a few times. This chain uses TRBV27 with TRBJ1-2; 9 bases fit TRBD1. J lost 2 bases, V lost 7 bases, and 11 bases had no gene match. The CDR3 covers 16 residues. The germline V gene encodes CDR1 MNHEY and CDR2 SMNVEV (reference sequence). CDR3 nucleotide sequence: TGTGCCAGCAAAAGGACAGGGGAACTTTCCAACTATGGCTACACCTTC. Translation: CASKRTGELSNYGYTF.

The rearrangement uses TRBV20-1 and TRBJ2-7; a possible D gene is TRBD1 (6 bases). V was clipped by 3 bases and J by 0 bases, with 9 bases between them. In germline, CDR1 is DFQATT, CDR2 SNEGSKA (reference sequence). The CDR3 runs 13 residues. The DNA of the CDR3 is TGCAGTGCTAGGTCGACAGGCTCCTACGAGCAGTACTTC. Encoded protein: CSARSTGSYEQYF.

This chain joins TRBV10-1 and TRBJ2-5; D could derive from TRBD1 or TRBD2 (5 bases each). The CDR3 extends over 12 amino acids. CDR1 and CDR2 (germline): WNHNN, SYGVQD (reference sequence). Trimming shortened V by 0 bases and J by 13 bases, and 12 bases separated the two germline ends. This CDR3 is CASSESEGRTYF. The CDR3 nucleotides read TGCGCCAGCAGTGAGTCTGAGGGACGGACGTACTTC.

The chain carries TRBV7-2 and TRBJ2-5, with a tentative D call TRBD2 (6 bases). The V end lost 3 bases, the J end lost 5 bases, and 13 bases lay between the germline ends. CDR1 is SGHTA and CDR2 is FQGNSA in the germline V gene. The CDR3 length is 14 residues. DNA of the CDR3: TGTGCCAGCAGCTTGGGCCGACGGGAGGAGACCCAGTACTTC. It codes for CASSLGRREETQYF.

This clonotype was seen at least ten times. The chain carries TRBV19 and TRBJ1-5, with 9 bases aligning to TRBD1. This CDR3 has 16 residues. Per germline, CDR1 LNHDA and CDR2 SQIVND (reference sequence). Losses at the gene ends were 6 bases for V and 0 bases for J; bases not matched to a gene: 6. DNA of the CDR3: TGTGCCAGTAGACTACAGGGGGCGGGTAGCAATCAGCCCCAGCATTTT. As protein: CASRLQGAGSNQPQHF.

V is TRBV18 and J is TRBJ2-4; unclear D gene. Germline V gene lookup returns CDR1 KGHSH and CDR2 LQKENI. V was cut by 1 base and J by 8 bases, with 9 bases left in between. The CDR3 runs 13 residues. The CDR3 DNA reads as TGTGCCAGCTCACCACGGCGGACGCACATTCAGTACTTC. Its protein product is CASSPRRTHIQYF.